The 5 T cell receptor beta chains below all came from one sample that was sequenced in a study of CD8+CD57+ T cells in acquired aplastic anemia. CDR3 and TCR beta VDJ profiling relied on genomic DNA as the template. TCRdb reprocessed the reads via MiXCR and lists one record per CDR3 protein. The table shows about 110,000 distinct CDR3 sequences, with around 50% occurring only once. Sequencing was performed on sorted CD4+, CD8+, or CD8+CD57+ T cells (not recorded which) from PBMCs. Every receptor here comes from a human donor in good health, serving as a control.

The genes are TRBV12-3 or TRBV12-4 and TRBJ2-7, with 8 bases identical to TRBD1. After removal of 1 base from V and 3 bases from J, the junction contained 8 bases not matched to a gene. The CDR3 runs to 16 residues. The CDR3 loop is CASSLGGGQGRYEQYF. The CDR3 bases are TGTGCCAGCAGTTTAGGAGGAGGACAGGGACGCTACGAGCAGTACTTC.

This clonotype rates as medium-sized. The chain combines TRBV29-1 with TRBJ1-1; perhaps TRBD1 as D (5 bases). Trimming shortened V by 4 bases and J by 3 bases, and 6 bases separated the two germline ends. The CDR3 is 11 residues long. The V gene's germline CDR1 is SQVTM and CDR2 ANQGSEA. The CDR3 coding sequence is TGCAGCGTTGGCAGGGACACTGAAGCTTTCTTT. This gives the protein CSVGRDTEAFF.

The chain recombines TRBV10-2 with TRBJ1-5, with D possibly being TRBD1 (6 bases). The CDR3 consists of 11 residues. Trimming cost V 8 bases and J 6 bases, with 8 bases left between them. Germline loops: CDR1 WSHSY, CDR2 SAAADI. CDR3 protein: CASGGGQPQHF. The DNA for the CDR3 is TGCGCCAGCGGAGGGGGTCAGCCCCAGCATTTT.

This clonotype was seen more than once but under ten times. Given a much more abundant clone one base away, this may be a read error. V is TRBV14 and J is TRBJ1-3; D perhaps matches TRBD1 (5 bases). CDR1 is SGHDN, CDR2 FVKESK, per germline. The ends were cut back, 5 bases at V and 4 bases at J, with 15 bases in the middle. The length of the CDR3 is 15 residues. In DNA form, the CDR3 reads TGTGCCAGCAGCGGAGCCCGGGGCCGGGGAAACACCATATATTTT. Translation gives CASSGARGRGNTIYF.

The chain uses TRBV29-1 and TRBJ2-1; D is possibly TRBD1 (5 bases). Trimming removed 4 bases at V and 7 bases at J, with 8 bases between. The CDR3 is made up of 11 amino acids. Per germline, CDR1 SQVTM and CDR2 ANQGSEA. Here the CDR3 DNA reads TGCAGCGTTGGCAGGGCTAATGAGCAGTTCTTC. Residues: CSVGRANEQFF.